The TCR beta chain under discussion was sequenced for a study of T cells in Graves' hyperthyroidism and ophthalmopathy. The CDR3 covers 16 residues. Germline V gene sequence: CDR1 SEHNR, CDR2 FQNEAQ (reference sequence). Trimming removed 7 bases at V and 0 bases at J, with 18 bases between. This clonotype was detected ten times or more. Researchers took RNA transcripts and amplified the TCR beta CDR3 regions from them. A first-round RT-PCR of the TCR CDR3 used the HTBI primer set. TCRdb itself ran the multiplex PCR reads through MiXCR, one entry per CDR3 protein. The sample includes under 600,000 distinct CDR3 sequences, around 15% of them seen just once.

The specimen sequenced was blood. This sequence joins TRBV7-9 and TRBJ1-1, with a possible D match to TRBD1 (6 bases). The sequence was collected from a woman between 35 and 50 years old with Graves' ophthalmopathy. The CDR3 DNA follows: TGTGCCAGCACCCCCCGGGACAAATTCATGAACACTGAAGCTTTCTTT. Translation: CASTPRDKFMNTEAFF.